In this sample, the clone carrying this T cell receptor beta chain turned up once. As yet, its antigen is unknown. Subsequent to a culture period of under twelve days, CD4+ T cells were isolated. The cohort was immunized with two doses of either the BNT162b2 or mRNA-1273 vaccine. Negative nucleocapsid antibody tests before and after vaccination confirmed no previous SARS-CoV-2 infection. Researchers swapped half the medium for IL-2 medium on both days 3 and 7. Assay used: immunoSEQ multiplex PCR; TCRdb lists only in-frame clones, some missing. Of 45,000 to 55,000 clones listed, around 70% are singletons. These data originate in a study of vaccination effects on CD4 cells after COVID-19. The wider study: Approximately 2 million PBMC per well received approximately 10 IU/ml IL-2 and about 10 ug/ml peptides in culture. Findings and limits, study-wide: Clones induced by infection and by vaccine showed marked clonal contraction late after vaccination.

The germline V and J ends were trimmed by 7 bases and 2 bases, with 14 bases remaining between them. The CDR3 is 15 amino acids. Germline-derived CDR1 and CDR2 are LNHDA and SQIVND (reference sequence). Sequencing was performed on CD4+ T cells from PBMCs cultured without peptide, taken after COVID-19 vaccination. This clonotype was sampled from a human donor who received a COVID-19 vaccine. The chain links TRBV19 to TRBJ2-2; a weak D match, TRBD1 (6 bases). The CDR3 region is CASISVGGNTGELFF. The CDR3 DNA is TGTGCCAGTATCTCTGTAGGGGGAAACACCGGGGAGCTGTTTTTT. Full variable domain (rest looked up from reference TRBV19 and TRBJ2-2): DGGITQSPKYLFRKEGQNVTLSCEQNLNHDAMYWYRQDPGQGLRLIYYSQIVNDFQKGDIAEGYSVSREKKESFPLTVTSAQKNPTAFYLCASISVGGNTGELFFGEGSRLTVL.